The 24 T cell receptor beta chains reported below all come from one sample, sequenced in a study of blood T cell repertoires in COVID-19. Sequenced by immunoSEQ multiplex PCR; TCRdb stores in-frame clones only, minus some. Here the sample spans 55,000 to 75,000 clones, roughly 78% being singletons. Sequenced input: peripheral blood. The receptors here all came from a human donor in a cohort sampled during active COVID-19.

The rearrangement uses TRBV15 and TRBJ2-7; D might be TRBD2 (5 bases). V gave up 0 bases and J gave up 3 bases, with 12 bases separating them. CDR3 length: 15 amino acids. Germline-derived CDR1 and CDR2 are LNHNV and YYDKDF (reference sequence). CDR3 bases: TGTGCCACCAGCAGAGATGGCGGGTTAAACTACGAGCAGTACTTC. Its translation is CATSRDGGLNYEQYF. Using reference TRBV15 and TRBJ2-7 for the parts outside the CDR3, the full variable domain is DAMVIQNPRYQVTQFGKPVTLSCSQTLNHNVMYWYQQKSSQAPKLLFHYYDKDFNNEADTPDNFQSRRPNTSFCFLDIRSPGLGDTAMYLCATSRDGGLNYEQYFGPGTRLTVT.

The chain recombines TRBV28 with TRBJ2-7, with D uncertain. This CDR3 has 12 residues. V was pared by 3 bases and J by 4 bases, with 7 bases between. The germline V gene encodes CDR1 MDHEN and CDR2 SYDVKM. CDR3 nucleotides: TGTGCCAGCAGTTTTGGGCGATACGAGCAGTACTTC. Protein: CASSFGRYEQYF.

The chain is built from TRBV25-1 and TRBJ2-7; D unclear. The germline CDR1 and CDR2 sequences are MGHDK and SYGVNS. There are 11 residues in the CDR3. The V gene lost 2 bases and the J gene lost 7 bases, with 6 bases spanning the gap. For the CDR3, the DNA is TGTGCCAGCAGTGAACGGTGGGAGCAGTACTTC. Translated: CASSERWEQYF.

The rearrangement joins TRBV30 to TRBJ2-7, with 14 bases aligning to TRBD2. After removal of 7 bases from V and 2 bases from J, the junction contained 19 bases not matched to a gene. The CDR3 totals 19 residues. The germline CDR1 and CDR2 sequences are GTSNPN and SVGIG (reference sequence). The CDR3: CALRSEGPLGLAGAYEQYF. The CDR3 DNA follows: TGTGCCTTACGATCTGAGGGACCTTTGGGACTAGCGGGGGCCTACGAGCAGTACTTC.

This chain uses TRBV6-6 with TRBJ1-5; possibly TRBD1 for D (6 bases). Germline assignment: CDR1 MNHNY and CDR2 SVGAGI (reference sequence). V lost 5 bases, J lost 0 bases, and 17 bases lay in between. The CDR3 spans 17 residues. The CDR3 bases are TGTGCCAGCAGTCGCATCGGAAACAGGGCTAGCAATCAGCCCCAGCATTTT. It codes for CASSRIGNRASNQPQHF.

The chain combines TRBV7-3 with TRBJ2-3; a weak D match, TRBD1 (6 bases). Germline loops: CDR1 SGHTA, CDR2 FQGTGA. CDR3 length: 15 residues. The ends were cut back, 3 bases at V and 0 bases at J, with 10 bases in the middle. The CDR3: CASSLNRASTDTQYF. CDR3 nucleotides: TGTGCCAGCAGCTTGAACAGGGCCAGCACAGATACGCAGTATTTT.

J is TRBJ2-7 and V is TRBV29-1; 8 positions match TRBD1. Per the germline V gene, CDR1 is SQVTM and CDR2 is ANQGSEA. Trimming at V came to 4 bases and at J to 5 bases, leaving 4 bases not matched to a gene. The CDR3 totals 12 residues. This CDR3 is CSVGDRNHEQYF. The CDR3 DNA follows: TGCAGCGTTGGGGACAGGAACCACGAGCAGTACTTC.

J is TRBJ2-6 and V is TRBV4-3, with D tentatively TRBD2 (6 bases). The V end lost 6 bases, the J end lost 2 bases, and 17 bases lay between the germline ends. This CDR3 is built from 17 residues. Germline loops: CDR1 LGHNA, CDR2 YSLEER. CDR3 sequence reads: CASSSSLGGAGANVLTF. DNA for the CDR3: TGCGCCAGCAGTTCCAGTCTGGGGGGTGCTGGGGCCAACGTCCTGACTTTC.

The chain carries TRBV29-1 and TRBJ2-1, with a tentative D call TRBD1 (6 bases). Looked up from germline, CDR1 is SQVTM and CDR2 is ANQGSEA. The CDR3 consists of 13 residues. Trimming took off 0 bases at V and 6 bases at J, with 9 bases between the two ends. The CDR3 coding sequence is TGCAGCGTTGAAGAATGGACAGCCAATGAGCAGTTCTTC. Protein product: CSVEEWTANEQFF.

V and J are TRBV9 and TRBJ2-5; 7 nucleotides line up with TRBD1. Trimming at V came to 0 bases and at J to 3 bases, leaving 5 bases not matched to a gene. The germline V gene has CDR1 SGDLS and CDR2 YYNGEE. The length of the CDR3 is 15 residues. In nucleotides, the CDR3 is TGTGCCAGCAGCGTAGCAGGGGGACAGAAAGAGACCCAGTACTTC. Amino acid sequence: CASSVAGGQKETQYF.

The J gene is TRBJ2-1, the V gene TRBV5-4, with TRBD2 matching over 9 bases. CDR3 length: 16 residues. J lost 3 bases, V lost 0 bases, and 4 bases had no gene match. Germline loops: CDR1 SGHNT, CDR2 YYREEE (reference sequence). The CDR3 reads CASSLGAGGVYNEQFF. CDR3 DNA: TGTGCCAGCAGCTTGGGGGCGGGAGGGGTCTACAATGAGCAGTTCTTC.

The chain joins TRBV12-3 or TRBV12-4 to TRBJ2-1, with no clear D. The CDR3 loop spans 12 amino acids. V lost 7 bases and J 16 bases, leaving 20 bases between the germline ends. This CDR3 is CASNTFDTVNFF. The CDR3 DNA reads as TGTGCCAGCAATACTTTTGACACCGTAAATTTCTTC.

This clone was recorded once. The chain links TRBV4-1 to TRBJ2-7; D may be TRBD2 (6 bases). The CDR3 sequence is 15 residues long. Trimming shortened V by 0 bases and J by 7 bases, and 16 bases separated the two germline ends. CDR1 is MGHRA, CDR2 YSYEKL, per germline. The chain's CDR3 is CASSQESGSSWEQYF. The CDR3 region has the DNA TGCGCCAGCAGCCAAGAATCCGGGAGTTCGTGGGAGCAGTACTTC.

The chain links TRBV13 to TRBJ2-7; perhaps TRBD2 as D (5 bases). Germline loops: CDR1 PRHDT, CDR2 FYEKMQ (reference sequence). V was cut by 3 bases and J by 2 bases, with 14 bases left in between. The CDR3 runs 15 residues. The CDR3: CASSFFGETTYEQYF. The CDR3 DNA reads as TGTGCCAGCAGCTTCTTCGGGGAGACAACCTACGAGCAGTACTTC.

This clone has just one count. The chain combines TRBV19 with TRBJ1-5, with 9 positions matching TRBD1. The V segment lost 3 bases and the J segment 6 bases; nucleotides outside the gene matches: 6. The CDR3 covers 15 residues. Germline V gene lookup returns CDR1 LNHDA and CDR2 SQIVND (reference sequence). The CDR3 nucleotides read TGTGCCAGTAGTATCCCTGGACAGGGGACTCAGCCCCAGCATTTT. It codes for CASSIPGQGTQPQHF.

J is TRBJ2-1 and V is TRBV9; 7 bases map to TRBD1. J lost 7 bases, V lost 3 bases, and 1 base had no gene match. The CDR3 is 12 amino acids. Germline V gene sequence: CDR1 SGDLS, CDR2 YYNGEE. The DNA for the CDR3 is TGTGCCAGCAGCGACAGGGGTAATGAGCAGTTCTTC. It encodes CASSDRGNEQFF. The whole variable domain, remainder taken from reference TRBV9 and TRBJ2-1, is DSGVTQTPKHLITATGQRVTLRCSPRSGDLSVYWYQQSLDQGLQFLIQYYNGEERAKGNILERFSAQQFPDLHSELNLSSLELGDSALYFCASSDRGNEQFFGPGTRLTVL.

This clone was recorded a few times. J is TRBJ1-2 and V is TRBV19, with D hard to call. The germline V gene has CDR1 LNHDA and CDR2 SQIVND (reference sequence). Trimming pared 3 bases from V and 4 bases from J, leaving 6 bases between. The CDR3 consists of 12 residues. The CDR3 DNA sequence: TGTGCCAGTAGTATGAACAGCTATGGCTACACCTTC. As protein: CASSMNSYGYTF.

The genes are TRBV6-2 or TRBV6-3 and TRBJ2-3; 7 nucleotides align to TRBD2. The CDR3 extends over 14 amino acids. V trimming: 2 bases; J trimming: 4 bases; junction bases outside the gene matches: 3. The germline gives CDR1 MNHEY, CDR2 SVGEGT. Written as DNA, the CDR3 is TGTGCCAGCAGTTACGAGCGGGAAGCAGATACGCAGTATTTT. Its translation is CASSYEREADTQYF.

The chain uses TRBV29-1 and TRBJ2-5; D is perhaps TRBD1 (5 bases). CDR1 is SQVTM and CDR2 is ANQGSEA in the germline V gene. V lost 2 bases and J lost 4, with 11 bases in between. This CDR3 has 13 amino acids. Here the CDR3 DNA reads TGCAGCGTTGAATCAGCAGGGCCAGAGACCCAGTACTTC. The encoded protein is CSVESAGPETQYF.

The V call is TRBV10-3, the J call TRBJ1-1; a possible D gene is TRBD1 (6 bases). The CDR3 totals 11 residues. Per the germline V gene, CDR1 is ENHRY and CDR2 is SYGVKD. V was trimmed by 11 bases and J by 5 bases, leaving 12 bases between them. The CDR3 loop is CAVADRTEAFF. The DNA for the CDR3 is TGTGCCGTCGCTGACAGGACTGAAGCTTTCTTT.

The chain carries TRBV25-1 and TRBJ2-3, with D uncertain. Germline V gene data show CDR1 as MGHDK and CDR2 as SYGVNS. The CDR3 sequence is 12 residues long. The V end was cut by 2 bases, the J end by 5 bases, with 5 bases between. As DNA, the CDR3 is TGTGCCAGCAGTGAAATCGGAGATACGCAGTATTTT. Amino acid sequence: CASSEIGDTQYF. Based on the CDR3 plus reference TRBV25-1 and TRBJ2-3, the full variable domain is EADIYQTPRYLVIGTGKKITLECSQTMGHDKMYWYQQDPGMELHLIHYSYGVNSTEKGDLSSESTVSRIRTEHFPLTLESARPSHTSQYLCASSEIGDTQYFGPGTRLTVL.

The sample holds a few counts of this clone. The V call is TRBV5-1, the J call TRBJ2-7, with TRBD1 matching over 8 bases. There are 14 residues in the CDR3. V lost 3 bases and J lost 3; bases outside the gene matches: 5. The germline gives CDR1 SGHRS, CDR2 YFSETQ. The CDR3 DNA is TGCGCCAGCAGCTCGGGACAGGCGATCTACGAGCAGTACTTC. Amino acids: CASSSGQAIYEQYF. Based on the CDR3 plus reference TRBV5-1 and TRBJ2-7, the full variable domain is KAGVTQTPRYLIKTRGQQVTLSCSPISGHRSVSWYQQTPGQGLQFLFEYFSETQRNKGNFPGRFSGRQFSNSRSEMNVSTLELGDSALYLCASSSGQAIYEQYFGPGTRLTVT.

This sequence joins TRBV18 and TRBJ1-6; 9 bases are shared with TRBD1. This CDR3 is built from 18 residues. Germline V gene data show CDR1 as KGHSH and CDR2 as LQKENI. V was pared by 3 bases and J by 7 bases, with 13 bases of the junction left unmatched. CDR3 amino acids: CASSPAGTGRLKNSPLHF. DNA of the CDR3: TGTGCCAGCTCACCGGCCGGGACAGGGAGGTTAAAAAATTCACCCCTCCACTTT.

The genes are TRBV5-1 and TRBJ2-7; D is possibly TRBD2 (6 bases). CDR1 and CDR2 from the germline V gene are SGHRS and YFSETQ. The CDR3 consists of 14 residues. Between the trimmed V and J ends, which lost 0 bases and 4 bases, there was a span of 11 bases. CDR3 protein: CASSLDGSGYEQYF. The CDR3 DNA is TGCGCCAGCAGCTTGGACGGGAGTGGGTACGAGCAGTACTTC.